Given below is one T cell receptor beta chain in context. Its target is not known. These data are taken from a study of OX40 agonist ivuxolimab in advanced cancers. Overall study: Averaging 60 years in age, with a range of roughly 20 to 90, the cohort was about 86% male.

Only in-frame clones appear in the TCRdb table, and some are missing; sequencing was by immunoSEQ multiplex PCR. The repertoire holds about 45,000 clones, with about 90% as singletons. Overall study findings and caveats: Undetermined was the antigen specificity of the expanded peripheral T cells.

Trimming removed 2 bases at V and 10 bases at J, with 18 bases between. The germline V gene encodes CDR1 MNHEY and CDR2 SMNVEV (reference sequence). The CDR3 contains 16 residues. The material sequenced was CD4+ or CD8+ T cells sorted from blood, taken in a trial of the OX40 agonist ivuxolimab. This sequence joins TRBV27 and TRBJ1-6, with D tentatively TRBD1 (6 bases). This clonotype was obtained from an adult with an advanced solid tumor such as melanoma, head and neck, liver or kidney cancer. The CDR3 region is CASSLRLQGTGSPLHF. In nucleotides, the CDR3 is TGTGCCAGCAGTTTAAGGTTACAGGGAACAGGGTCACCCCTCCACTTT.